This T cell receptor beta chain appears in the sequencing data of a study of T cells in Graves' hyperthyroidism and ophthalmopathy. This clonotype occurred many times. The CDR3 has 14 residues. Looked up from germline, CDR1 is MDHEN and CDR2 is SYDVKM. The V and J ends lost 6 bases and 0 bases respectively, with 12 bases between them. Amplification of TCR beta CDR3 regions used RNA as the template. First-round RT-PCR of the TCR CDR3 relied on the HTBI primer set. MiXCR, run by TCRdb on the multiplex PCR reads, gives a single entry per CDR3 protein. The data show more than 300,000 distinct CDR3 sequences, about 15% seen once. Graves' hyperthyroidism qualified as stable when ophthalmopathy did not progress within 18 months.

Material for sequencing was blood. The chain has TRBV28 and TRBJ2-7; the D gene is possibly TRBD1 (7 bases). The TCR was taken from a woman in her fifties or sixties with Graves' hyperthyroidism. The CDR3 sequence is CASRPGGSSYEQYF. CDR3 nucleotides: TGTGCCAGCAGACCAGGGGGGAGCTCCTACGAGCAGTACTTC.